The clone carrying this TCR beta chain was found once. Its cognate antigen is unknown. This sample's treatment: oral pan-JAK inhibitor, 5-10 mg twice daily. These data come from a study of CD8+ T cells in alopecia areata. As for the study in general: In an open-label trial, patients got 5 to 10 mg tofacitinib twice daily. Tofacitinib therapy took 6 to 18 months; 6 months off drug came after. Scalp area affected, as a percentage, set the severity score of treated patients.

Study-level findings and limits: Relative to mice, TCR sharing across patients was less clear, a difference possibly HLA-related.

Sequencing used cDNA as its template, made by extracting RNA and reverse transcribing it. Sequencing used immunoSEQ multiplex PCR; TCRdb keeps in-frame clones, though not all of them. The table records about 94,000 clones, 70% to 80% of them present only once. Per the germline V gene, CDR1 is SGHTA and CDR2 is FQGNSA. CDR3 size: 13 residues. The germline V and J ends were trimmed by 1 base and 4 bases, with 6 bases remaining between them. This chain uses TRBV7-2 with TRBJ2-3, with D unresolved. Sequenced material: CD8+ T cells sorted from blood, taken at week 44, from a patient treated with tofacitinib. This TCR was sampled from a human donor with alopecia areata. CDR3 DNA: TGTGCCAGCAGCTTAGGTTCGGCAGATACGCAGTATTTT. Translating it yields CASSLGSADTQYF.